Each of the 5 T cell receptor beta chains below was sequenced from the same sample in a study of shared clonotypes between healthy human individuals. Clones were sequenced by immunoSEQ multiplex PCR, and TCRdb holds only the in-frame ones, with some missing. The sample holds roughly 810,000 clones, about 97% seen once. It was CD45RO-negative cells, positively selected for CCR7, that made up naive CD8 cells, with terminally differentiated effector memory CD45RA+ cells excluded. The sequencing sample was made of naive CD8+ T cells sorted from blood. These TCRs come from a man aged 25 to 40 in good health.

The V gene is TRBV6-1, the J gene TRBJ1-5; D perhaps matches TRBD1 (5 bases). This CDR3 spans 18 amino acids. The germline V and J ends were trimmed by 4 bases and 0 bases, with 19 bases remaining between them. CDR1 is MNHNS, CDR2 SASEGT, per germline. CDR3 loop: CASSVWVTGLNSNQPQHF. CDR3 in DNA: TGTGCCAGCAGTGTATGGGTGACGGGACTCAATAGCAATCAGCCCCAGCATTTT.

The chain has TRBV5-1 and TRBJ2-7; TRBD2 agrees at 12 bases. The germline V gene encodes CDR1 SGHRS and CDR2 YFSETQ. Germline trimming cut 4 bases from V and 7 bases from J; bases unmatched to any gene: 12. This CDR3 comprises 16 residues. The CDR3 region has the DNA TGCGCCAGCAGCCCTTGGGTGACTAGCGGGAGTTGGGAGCAGTACTTC. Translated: CASSPWVTSGSWEQYF.

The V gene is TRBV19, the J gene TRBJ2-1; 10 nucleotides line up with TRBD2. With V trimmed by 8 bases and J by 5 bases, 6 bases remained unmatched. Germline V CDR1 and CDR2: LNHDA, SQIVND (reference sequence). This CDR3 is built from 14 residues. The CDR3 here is CASATSGRNNEQFF. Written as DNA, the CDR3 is TGTGCCAGTGCGACTAGCGGGCGAAACAATGAGCAGTTCTTC.

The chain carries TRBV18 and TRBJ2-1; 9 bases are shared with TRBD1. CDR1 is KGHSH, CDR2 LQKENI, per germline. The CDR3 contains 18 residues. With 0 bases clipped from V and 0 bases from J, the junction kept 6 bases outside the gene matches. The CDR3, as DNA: TGTGCCAGCTCACCACCGCCCGGGACAGGGAGCTCCTACAATGAGCAGTTCTTC. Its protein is CASSPPPGTGSSYNEQFF. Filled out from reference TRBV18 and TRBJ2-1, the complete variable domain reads NAGVMQNPRHLVRRRGQEARLRCSPMKGHSHVYWYRQLPEEGLKFMVYLQKENIIDESGMPKERFSAEFPKEGPSILRIQQVVRGDSAAYFCASSPPPGTGSSYNEQFFGPGTRLTVL.

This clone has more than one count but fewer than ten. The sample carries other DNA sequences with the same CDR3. CDR3 residues: CASSYTGSGANVLTF. The CDR3 DNA is TGTGCCAGCAGTTACACGGGCTCTGGGGCCAACGTCCTGACTTTC. This chain connects TRBV6-5 to TRBJ2-6; D unclear. The CDR3 covers 15 residues. The germline CDR1 and CDR2 sequences are MNHEY and SVGAGI. The ends were cut back, 2 bases at V and 0 bases at J, with 5 bases in the middle.